This entry concerns a single TCR beta chain. Antigen: not known. From RNA transcripts, TCR beta CDR3 regions were amplified. TCR CDR3 underwent first-round RT-PCR with the HTBI primer set. Each CDR3 protein gets one entry after TCRdb re-called the multiplex PCR reads with MiXCR. Of approximately 600,000 distinct CDR3 sequences detected, around 21% appear once; the ten largest clones hold under 35%. The CDR3 length is 13 residues. Per germline, CDR1 SEHNR and CDR2 FQNEAQ (reference sequence). V lost 7 bases to trimming and J lost 3 bases, with 13 bases between them. This sample was taken from a study of T cells in Graves' hyperthyroidism and ophthalmopathy. Study-wide context: Peripheral blood draws took place at initial diagnosis, ahead of any treatment.

In the ophthalmopathy cohort, Clinical Activity Score was at least 3, NOSPECS grade at least 4, and duration under 3 months. Study-wide results and caveats: Most clonotypes that expanded in the thyroid above 0.001 also showed up in blood. Ophthalmopathy was distinguished from stable hyperthyroidism by 13 V-J signatures.

This receptor was identified in a young man with Graves' ophthalmopathy. The chain couples TRBV7-9 to TRBJ2-7; D unresolved. Sequences were obtained from blood. The CDR3 bases are TGTGCCAGCAAGTGGGGTGGGGACTACGAGCAGTACTTC. Protein sequence: CASKWGGDYEQYF.